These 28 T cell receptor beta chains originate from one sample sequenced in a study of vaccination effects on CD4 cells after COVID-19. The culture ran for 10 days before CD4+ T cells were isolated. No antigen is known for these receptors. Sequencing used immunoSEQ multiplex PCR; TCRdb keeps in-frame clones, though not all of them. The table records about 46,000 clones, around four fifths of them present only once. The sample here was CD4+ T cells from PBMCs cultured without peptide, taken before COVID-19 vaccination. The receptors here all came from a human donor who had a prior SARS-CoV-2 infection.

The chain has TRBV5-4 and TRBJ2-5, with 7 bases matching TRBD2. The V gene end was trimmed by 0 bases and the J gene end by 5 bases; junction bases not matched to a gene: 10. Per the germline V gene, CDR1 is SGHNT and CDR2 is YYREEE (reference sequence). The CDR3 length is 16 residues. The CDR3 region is CASSLGRAGLSETQYF. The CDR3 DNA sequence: TGTGCCAGCAGCTTGGGTAGAGCGGGATTGAGTGAGACCCAGTACTTC.

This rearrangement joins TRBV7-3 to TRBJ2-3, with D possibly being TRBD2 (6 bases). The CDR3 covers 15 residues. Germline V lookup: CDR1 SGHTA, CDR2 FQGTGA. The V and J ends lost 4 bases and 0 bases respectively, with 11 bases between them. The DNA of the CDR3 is TGTGCCAGCAGCTACGGGGGAGGAAGCACAGATACGCAGTATTTT. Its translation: CASSYGGGSTDTQYF.

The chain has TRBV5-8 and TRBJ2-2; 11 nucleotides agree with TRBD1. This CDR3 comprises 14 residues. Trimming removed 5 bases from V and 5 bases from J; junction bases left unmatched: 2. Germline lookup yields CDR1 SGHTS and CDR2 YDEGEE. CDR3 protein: CASSWDRGTGELFF. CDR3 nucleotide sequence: TGTGCCAGCAGTTGGGACAGGGGGACCGGGGAGCTGTTTTTT. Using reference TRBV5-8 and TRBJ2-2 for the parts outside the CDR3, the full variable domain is EAGVTQSPTHLIKTRGQQATLRCSPISGHTSVYWYQQALGLGLQFLLWYDEGEERNRGNFPPRFSGRQFPNYSSELNVNALELEDSALYLCASSWDRGTGELFFGEGSRLTVL.

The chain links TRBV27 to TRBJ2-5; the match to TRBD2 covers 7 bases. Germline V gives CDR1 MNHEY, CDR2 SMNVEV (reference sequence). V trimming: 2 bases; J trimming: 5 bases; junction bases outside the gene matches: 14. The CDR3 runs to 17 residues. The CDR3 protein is CASSLVAGAYLGETQYF. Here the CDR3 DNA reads TGTGCCAGCAGTTTAGTGGCGGGAGCCTACCTTGGGGAGACCCAGTACTTC.

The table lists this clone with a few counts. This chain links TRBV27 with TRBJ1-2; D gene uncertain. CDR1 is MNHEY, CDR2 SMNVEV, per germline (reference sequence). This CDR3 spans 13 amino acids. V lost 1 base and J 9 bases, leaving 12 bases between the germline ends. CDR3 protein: CASSLLDGGSYTF. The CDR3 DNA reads TGTGCCAGCAGTTTATTGGACGGAGGCAGCTACACCTTC.

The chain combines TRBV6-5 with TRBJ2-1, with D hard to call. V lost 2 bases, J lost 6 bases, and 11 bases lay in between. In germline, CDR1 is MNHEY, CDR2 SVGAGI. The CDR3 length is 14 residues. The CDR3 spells CASSYGLSLNEQFF. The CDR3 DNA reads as TGTGCCAGCAGTTACGGTCTTTCCCTCAATGAGCAGTTCTTC.

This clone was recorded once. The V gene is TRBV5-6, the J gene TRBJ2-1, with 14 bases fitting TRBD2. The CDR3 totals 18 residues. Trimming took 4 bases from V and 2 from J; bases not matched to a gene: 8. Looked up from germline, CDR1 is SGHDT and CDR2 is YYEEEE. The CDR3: CASSKTSGGDPAYNEQFF. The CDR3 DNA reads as TGTGCCAGCAGCAAGACTAGCGGGGGGGATCCCGCCTACAATGAGCAGTTCTTC.

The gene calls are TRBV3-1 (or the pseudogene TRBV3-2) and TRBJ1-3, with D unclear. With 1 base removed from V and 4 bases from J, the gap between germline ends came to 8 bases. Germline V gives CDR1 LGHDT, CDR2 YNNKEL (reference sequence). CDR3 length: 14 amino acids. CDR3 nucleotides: TGTGCCAGCAGCCAAGTGGGAGGGGGAAACACCATATATTTT. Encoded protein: CASSQVGGGNTIYF.

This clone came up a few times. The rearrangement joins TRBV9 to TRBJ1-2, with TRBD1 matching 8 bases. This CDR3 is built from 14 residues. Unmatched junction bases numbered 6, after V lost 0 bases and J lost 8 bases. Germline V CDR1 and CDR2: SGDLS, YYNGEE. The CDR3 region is CASSVGTGMEGYTF. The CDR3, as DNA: TGTGCCAGCAGCGTAGGGACAGGGATGGAAGGCTACACCTTC.

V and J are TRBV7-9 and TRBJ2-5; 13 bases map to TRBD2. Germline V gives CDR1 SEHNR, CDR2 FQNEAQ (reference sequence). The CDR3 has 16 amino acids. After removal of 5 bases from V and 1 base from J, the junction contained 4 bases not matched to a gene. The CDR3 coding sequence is TGTGCCAGCAGCACGACTAGCGGGAGGCTCCAAGAGACCCAGTACTTC. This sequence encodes CASSTTSGRLQETQYF. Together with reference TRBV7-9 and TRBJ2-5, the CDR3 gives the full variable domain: DTGVSQNPRHKITKRGQNVTFRCDPISEHNRLYWYRQTLGQGPEFLTYFQNEAQLEKSRLLSDRFSAERPKGSFSTLEIQRTEQGDSAMYLCASSTTSGRLQETQYFGPGTRLLVL.

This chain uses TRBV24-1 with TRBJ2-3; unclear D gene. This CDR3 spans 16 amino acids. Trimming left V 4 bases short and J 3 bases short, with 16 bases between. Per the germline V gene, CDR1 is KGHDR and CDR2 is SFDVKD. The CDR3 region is CATSDPDRIGTDTQYF. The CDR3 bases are TGTGCCACCAGTGACCCAGACCGGATTGGAACAGATACGCAGTATTTT.

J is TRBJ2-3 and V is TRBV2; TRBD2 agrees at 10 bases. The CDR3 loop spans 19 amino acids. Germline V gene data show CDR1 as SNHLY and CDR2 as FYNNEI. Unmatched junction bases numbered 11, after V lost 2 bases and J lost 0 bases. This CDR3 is CASSENSGRFPFSTDTQYF. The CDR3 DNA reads TGTGCCAGCAGTGAAAATAGCGGGAGGTTTCCGTTTAGCACAGATACGCAGTATTTT.

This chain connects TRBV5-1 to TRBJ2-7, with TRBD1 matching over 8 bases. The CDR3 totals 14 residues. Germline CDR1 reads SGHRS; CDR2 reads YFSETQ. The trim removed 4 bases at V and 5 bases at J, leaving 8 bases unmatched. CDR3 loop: CASSPNRGVHEQYF. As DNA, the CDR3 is TGCGCCAGCAGCCCGAACAGGGGGGTCCACGAGCAGTACTTC.

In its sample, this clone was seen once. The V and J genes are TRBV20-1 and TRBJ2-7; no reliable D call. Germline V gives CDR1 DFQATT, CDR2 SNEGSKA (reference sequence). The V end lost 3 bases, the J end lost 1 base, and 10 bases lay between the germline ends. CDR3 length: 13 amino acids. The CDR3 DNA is TGCAGTGCTAGTGCTGGGGTTTCCTACGAGCAGTACTTC. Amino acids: CSASAGVSYEQYF.

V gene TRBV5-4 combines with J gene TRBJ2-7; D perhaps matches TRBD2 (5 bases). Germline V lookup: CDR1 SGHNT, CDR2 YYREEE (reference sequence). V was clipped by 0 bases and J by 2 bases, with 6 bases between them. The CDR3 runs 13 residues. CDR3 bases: TGTGCCAGCAGCTTGGTCGGGACCTACGAGCAGTACTTC. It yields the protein CASSLVGTYEQYF. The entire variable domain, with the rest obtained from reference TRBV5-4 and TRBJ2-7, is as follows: ETGVTQSPTHLIKTRGQQVTLRCSSQSGHNTVSWYQQALGQGPQFIFQYYREEENGRGNFPPRFSGLQFPNYSSELNVNALELDDSALYLCASSLVGTYEQYFGPGTRLTVT.

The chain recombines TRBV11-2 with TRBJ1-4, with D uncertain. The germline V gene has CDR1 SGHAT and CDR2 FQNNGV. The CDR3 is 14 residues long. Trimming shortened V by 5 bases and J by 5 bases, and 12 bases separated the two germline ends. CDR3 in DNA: TGTGCCAGCAGCCAACGGAGGTGGAATGAAAAACTGTTTTTT. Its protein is CASSQRRWNEKLFF.

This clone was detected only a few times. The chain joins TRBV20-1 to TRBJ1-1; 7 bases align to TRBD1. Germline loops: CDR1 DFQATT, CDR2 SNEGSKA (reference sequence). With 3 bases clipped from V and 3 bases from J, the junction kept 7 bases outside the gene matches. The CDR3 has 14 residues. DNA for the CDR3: TGCAGTGCTAGTCCCGGGACAGCGGACACTGAAGCTTTCTTT. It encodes CSASPGTADTEAFF.

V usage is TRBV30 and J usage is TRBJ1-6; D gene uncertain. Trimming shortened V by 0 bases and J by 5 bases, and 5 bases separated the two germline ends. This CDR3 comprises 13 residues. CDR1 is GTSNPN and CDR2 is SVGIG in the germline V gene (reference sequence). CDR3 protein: CAWSVRNNSPLHF. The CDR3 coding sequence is TGTGCCTGGAGTGTCAGGAATAATTCACCCCTCCACTTT.

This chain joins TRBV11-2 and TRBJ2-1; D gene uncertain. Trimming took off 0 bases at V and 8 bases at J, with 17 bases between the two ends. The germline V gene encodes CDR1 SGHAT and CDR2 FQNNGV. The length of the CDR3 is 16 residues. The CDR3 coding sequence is TGTGCCAGCAGCTTAGATCCCCATAGAACCGGTGATGAGCAGTTCTTC. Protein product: CASSLDPHRTGDEQFF.

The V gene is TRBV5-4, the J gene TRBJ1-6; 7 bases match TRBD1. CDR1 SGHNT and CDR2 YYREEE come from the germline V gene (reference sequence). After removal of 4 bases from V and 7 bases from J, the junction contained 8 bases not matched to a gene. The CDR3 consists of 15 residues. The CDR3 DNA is TGTGCCAGCAGCAGGCGGGACAGTGTAAATTCACCCCTCCACTTT. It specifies CASSRRDSVNSPLHF.

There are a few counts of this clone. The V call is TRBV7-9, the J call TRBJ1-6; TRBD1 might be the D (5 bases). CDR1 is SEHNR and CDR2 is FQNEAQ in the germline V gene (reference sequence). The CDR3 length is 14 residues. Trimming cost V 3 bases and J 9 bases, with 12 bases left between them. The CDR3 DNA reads TGTGCCAGCAGCTTCACGGGGCCGGGTTCACCCCTCCACTTT. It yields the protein CASSFTGPGSPLHF. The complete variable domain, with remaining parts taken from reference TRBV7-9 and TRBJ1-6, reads DTGVSQNPRHKITKRGQNVTFRCDPISEHNRLYWYRQTLGQGPEFLTYFQNEAQLEKSRLLSDRFSAERPKGSFSTLEIQRTEQGDSAMYLCASSFTGPGSPLHFGNGTRLTVT.

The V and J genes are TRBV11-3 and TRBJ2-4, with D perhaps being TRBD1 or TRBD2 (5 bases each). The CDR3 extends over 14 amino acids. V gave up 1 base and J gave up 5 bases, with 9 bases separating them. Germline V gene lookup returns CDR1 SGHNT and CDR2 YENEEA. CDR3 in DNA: TGTGCCAGCAGCTTAGGAGGGGTTGAAAACATTCAGTACTTC. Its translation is CASSLGGVENIQYF.

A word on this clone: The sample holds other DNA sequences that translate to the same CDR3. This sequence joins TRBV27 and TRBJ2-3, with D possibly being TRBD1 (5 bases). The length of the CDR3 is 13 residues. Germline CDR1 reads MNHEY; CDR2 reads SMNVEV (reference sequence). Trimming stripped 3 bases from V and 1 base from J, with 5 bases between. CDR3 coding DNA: TGTGCCAGCAGTTTCAGGGGCACAGATACGCAGTATTTT. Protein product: CASSFRGTDTQYF.

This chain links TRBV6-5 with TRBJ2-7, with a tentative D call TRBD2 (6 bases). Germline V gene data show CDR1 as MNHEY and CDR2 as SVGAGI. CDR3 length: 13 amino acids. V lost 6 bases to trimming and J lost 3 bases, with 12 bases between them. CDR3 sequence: CASSKTAGYEQYF. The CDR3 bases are TGTGCCAGCAGCAAGACAGCGGGCTACGAGCAGTACTTC.

The CDR3 loop reads CASRLTGASTDTQYF. Here the CDR3 DNA reads TGTGCCAGCAGGTTGACAGGGGCAAGCACAGATACGCAGTATTTT. The chain uses TRBV6-5 and TRBJ2-3; 8 bases fit TRBD1. The trim removed 6 bases at V and 0 bases at J, leaving 5 bases unmatched. CDR3 length equals 15 residues. Germline loops: CDR1 MNHEY, CDR2 SVGAGI.

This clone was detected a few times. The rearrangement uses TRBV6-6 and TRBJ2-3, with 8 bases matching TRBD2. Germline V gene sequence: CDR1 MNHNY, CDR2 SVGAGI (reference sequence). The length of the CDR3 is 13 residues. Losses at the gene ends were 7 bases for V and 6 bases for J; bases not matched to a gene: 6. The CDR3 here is CASTIRGGDTQYF. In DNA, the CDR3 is TGTGCCAGCACCATCCGGGGGGGGGATACGCAGTATTTT.

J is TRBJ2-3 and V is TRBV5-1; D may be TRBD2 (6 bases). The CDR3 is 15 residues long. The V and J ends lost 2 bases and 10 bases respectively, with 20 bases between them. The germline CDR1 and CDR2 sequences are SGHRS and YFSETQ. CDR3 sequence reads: CASSLGGLLRGAQYF. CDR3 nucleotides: TGCGCCAGCAGCTTAGGCGGGCTCCTCCGCGGGGCGCAGTATTTT.

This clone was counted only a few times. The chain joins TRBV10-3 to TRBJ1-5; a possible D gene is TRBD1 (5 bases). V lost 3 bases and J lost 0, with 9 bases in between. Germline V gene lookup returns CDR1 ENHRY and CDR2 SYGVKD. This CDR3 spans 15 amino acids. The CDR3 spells CAISDGTISNQPQHF. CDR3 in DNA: TGTGCCATCAGTGATGGGACGATTAGCAATCAGCCCCAGCATTTT.